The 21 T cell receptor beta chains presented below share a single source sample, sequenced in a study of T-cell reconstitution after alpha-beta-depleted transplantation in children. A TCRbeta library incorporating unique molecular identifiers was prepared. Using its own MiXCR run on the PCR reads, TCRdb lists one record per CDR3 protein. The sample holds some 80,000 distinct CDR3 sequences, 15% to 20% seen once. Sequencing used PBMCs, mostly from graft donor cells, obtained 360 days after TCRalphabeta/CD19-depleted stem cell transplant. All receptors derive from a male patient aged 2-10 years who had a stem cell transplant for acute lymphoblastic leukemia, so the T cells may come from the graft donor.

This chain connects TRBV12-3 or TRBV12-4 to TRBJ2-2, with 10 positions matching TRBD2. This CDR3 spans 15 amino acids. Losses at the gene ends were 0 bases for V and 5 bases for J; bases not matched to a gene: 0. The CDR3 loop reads CASSLASGRTGELFF. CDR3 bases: TGTGCCAGCAGTTTAGCTAGCGGGAGGACCGGGGAGCTGTTTTTT.

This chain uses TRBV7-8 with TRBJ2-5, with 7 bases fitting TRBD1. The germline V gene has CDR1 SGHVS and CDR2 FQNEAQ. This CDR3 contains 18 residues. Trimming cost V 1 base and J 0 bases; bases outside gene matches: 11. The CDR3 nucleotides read TGTGCCAGCAGCTTAGTCCCCCGGACAGGAGTGCACCAAGAGACCCAGTACTTC. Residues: CASSLVPRTGVHQETQYF.

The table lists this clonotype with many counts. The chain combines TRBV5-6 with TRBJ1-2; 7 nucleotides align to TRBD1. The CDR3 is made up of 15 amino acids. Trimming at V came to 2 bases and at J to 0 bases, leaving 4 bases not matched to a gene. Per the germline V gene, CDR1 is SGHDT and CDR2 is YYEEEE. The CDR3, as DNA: TGTGCCAGCAGCTTACCGGGACAGCCTAACTATGGCTACACCTTC. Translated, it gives CASSLPGQPNYGYTF.

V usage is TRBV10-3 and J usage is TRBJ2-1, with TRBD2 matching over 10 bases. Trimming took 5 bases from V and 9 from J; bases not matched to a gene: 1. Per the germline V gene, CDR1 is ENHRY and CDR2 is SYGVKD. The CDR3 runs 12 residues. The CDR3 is CAISLAGVEQFF. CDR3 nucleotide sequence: TGTGCCATCAGTCTAGCGGGAGTTGAGCAGTTCTTC.

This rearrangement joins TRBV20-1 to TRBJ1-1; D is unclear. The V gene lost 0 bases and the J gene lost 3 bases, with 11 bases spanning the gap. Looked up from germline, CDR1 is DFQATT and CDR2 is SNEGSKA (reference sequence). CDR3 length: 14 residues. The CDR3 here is CSARDRRAHTEAFF. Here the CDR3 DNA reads TGCAGTGCTAGAGATCGGAGGGCACACACTGAAGCTTTCTTT.

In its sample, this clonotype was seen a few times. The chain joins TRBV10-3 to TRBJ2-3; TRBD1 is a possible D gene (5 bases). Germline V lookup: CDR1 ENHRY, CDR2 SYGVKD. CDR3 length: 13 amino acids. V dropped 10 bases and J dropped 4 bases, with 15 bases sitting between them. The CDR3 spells CATKQEGADTQYF. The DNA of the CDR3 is TGTGCCACCAAACAGGAAGGGGCAGATACGCAGTATTTT.

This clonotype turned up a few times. The CDR3 protein is CASSSISSNEQFF. In DNA form, the CDR3 reads TGCGCCAGCAGCTCAATAAGCTCCAATGAGCAGTTCTTC. This rearrangement joins TRBV5-1 to TRBJ2-1; D is undetermined. The length of the CDR3 is 13 residues. Germline CDR1 reads SGHRS; CDR2 reads YFSETQ. V lost 3 bases, J lost 6 bases, and 10 bases lay in between.

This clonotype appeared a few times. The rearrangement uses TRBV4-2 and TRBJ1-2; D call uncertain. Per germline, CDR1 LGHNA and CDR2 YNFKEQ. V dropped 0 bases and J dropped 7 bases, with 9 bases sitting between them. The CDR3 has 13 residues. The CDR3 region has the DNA TGTGCCAGCAGCCAAGAAAGGCTGGGTGGCTACACCTTC. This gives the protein CASSQERLGGYTF.

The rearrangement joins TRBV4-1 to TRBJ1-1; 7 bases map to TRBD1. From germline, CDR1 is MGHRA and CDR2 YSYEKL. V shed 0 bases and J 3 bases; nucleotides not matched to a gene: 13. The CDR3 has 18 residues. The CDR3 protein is CASSQDATGFMTDTEAFF. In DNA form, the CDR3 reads TGCGCCAGCAGCCAAGACGCGACAGGGTTTATGACGGACACTGAAGCTTTCTTT.

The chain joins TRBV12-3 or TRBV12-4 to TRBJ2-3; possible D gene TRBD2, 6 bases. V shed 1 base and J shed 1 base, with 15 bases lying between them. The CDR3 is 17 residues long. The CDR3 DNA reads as TGTGCCAGCAGTTTAGGCCCAACTAGGAGGGGCACAGATACGCAGTATTTT. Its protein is CASSLGPTRRGTDTQYF.

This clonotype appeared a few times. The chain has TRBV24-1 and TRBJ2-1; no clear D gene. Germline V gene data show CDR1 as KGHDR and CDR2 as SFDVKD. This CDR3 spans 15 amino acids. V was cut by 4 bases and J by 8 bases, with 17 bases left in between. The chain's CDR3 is CATSDSNRARHEQFF. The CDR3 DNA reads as TGTGCCACCAGTGACAGCAACCGGGCTAGGCATGAGCAGTTCTTC.

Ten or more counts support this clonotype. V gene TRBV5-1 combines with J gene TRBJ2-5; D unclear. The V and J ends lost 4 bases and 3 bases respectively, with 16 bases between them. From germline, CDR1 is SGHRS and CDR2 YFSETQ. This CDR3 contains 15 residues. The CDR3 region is CASSPWVLGKETQYF. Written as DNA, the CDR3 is TGCGCCAGCAGCCCTTGGGTTCTGGGGAAAGAGACCCAGTACTTC.

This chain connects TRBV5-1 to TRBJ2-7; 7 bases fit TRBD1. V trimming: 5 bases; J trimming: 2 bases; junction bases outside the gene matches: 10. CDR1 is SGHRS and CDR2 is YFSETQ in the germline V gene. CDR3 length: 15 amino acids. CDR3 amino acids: CASSWDSPGAYEQYF. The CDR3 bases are TGCGCCAGCAGTTGGGACAGTCCCGGGGCCTACGAGCAGTACTTC.

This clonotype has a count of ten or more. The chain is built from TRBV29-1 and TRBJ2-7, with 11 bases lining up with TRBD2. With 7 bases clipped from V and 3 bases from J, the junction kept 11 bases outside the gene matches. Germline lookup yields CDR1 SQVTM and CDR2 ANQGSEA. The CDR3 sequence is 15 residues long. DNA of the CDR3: TGCAGCGGACTAGCGGGAAAAGGGTTTGGCTACGAGCAGTACTTC. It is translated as CSGLAGKGFGYEQYF.

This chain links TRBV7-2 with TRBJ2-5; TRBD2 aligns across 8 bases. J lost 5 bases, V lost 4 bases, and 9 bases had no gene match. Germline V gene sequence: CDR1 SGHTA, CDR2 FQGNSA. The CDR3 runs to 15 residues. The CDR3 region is CASSSGTRMGETQYF. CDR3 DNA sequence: TGTGCCAGCAGCTCCGGGACTAGGATGGGTGAGACCCAGTACTTC.

CDR3 protein: CASSLSQGGNEQFF. As DNA, the CDR3 is TGTGCCAGCAGTTTGTCCCAGGGGGGAAATGAGCAGTTCTTC. The chain recombines TRBV12-3 or TRBV12-4 with TRBJ2-1; weak D call: TRBD1 (7 bases). Trimming removed 3 bases from V and 7 bases from J, with 13 bases in between. This CDR3 has 14 residues.

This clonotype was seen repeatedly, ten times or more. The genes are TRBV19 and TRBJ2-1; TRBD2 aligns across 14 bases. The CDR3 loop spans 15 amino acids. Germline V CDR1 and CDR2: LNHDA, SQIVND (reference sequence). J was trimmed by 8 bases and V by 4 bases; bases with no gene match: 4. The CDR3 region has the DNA TGTGCCAGTAGTAAGGGACTAGCGGGAGATGATGAGCAGTTCTTC. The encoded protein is CASSKGLAGDDEQFF.

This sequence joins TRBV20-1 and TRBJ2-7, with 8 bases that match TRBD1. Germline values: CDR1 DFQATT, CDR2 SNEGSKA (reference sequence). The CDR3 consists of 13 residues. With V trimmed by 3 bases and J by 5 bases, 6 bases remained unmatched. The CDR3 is CSASWTGRHEQYF. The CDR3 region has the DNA TGCAGTGCTAGTTGGACAGGGCGACACGAGCAGTACTTC.

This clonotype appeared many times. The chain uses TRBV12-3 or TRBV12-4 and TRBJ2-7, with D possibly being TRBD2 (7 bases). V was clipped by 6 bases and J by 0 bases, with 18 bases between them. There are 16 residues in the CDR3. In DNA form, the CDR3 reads TGTGCCAGCAGCCCCAGGGGAGCGGGAAGCTCCTACGAGCAGTACTTC. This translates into CASSPRGAGSSYEQYF.

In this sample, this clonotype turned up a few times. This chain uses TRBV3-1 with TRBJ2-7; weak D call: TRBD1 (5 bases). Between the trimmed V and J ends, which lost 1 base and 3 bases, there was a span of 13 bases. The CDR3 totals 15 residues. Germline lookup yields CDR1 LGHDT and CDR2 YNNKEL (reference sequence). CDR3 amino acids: CASSQAGVRGYEQYF. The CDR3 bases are TGTGCCAGCAGCCAAGCTGGGGTAAGGGGCTACGAGCAGTACTTC.

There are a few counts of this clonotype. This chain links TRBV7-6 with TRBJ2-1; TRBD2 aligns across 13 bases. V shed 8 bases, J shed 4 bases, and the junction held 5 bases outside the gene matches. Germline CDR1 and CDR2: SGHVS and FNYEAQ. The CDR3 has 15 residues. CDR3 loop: CASGLAGAVYNEQFF. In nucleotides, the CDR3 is TGTGCCAGCGGACTAGCGGGAGCGGTTTACAATGAGCAGTTCTTC.